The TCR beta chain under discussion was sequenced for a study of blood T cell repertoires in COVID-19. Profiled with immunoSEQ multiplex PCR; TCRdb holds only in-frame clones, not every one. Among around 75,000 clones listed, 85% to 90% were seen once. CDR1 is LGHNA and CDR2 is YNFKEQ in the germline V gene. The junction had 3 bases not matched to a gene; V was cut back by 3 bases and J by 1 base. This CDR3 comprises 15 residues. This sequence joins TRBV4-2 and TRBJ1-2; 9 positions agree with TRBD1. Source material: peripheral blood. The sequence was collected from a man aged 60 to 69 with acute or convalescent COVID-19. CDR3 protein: CASSQDRGDNYGYTF. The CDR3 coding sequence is TGTGCCAGCAGCCAGGACAGGGGTGATAACTATGGCTACACCTTC.